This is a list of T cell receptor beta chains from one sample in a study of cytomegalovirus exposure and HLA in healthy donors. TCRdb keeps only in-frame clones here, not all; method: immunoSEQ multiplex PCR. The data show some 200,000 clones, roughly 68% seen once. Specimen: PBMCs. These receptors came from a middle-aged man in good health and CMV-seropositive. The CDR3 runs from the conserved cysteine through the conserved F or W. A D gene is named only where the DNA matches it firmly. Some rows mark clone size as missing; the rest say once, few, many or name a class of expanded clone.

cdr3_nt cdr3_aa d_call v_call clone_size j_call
TGTGCCAGCAGCTTGTCGGGGATTGACTATGGCTACACCTTC CASSLSGIDYGYTF - TRBV5-8 - TRBJ1-2
TGTGCCAGCAGCGCGGGACAGAGCTCTGGAAACACCATATATTTT CASSAGQSSGNTIYF TRBD1 TRBV9 few TRBJ1-3
TGTGCCAGCAGCTCGGGGATCTCGTATGGGGGCTACACCTTC CASSSGISYGGYTF - TRBV7-2 - TRBJ1-2
TGTGCCAGCAGCTTAGGGGGAAAGGGGGCCACTGAAGCTTTCTTT CASSLGGKGATEAFF TRBD1 TRBV11-2 once TRBJ1-1
TGTGCCAGCAGTTTAACACTACCAGAATGGGGCAGCTCCTACAATGAGCAGTTCTTC CASSLTLPEWGSSYNEQFF - TRBV27 - TRBJ2-1
TGCGCCAGCAGCTCGGGAGGTGGTATCTATGGCTACACCTTC CASSSGGGIYGYTF - TRBV5-1 - TRBJ1-2
TGTGCCAGCAGGAGAGGGAAACAGGGGTACTCACCCCTCCACTTT CASRRGKQGYSPLHF TRBD1 TRBV27 - TRBJ1-6
TGTGCCAGCAGCTTCACTAGCGGGGGTGCGGAGACCCAGTACTTC CASSFTSGGAETQYF TRBD2 TRBV7-9 - TRBJ2-5
TGTGCCAGCAGCTTAGACGGCGGGCTCCCCTACGAGCAGTACTTC CASSLDGGLPYEQYF - TRBV7-3 - TRBJ2-7
TGTGCCAGCAGTAGCCGGATCGGACAGGGGTATGGCGGGGAGCTGTTTTTT CASSSRIGQGYGGELFF TRBD1 TRBV25-1 once TRBJ2-2
TGCGCCAGCGGCCAAGATCGCAGGGGGCCCTATGAAGCTTTCTTT CASGQDRRGPYEAFF TRBD1 TRBV4-1 - TRBJ1-1
TGTGCCAGCAGCAAAAACCTAGCGGGTCCCTACGAGCAGTACTTC CASSKNLAGPYEQYF TRBD2 TRBV7-9 - TRBJ2-7
TGCGCCAGCAAAGACCTACTAGCGAACACCGGGGAGCTGTTTTTT CASKDLLANTGELFF - TRBV5-1 - TRBJ2-2
TGTGCCAGCAGCTTGGGGAGCAGCTATGGCTACACCTTC CASSLGSSYGYTF - TRBV5-8 - TRBJ1-2
TGTGCCAGCAGTTTAGAACAGGGCTACGAGCAGTACTTC CASSLEQGYEQYF - TRBV27 - TRBJ2-7
TGTGCCAGCAGGACAGGGACCGCGAACACCGGGGAGCTGTTTTTT CASRTGTANTGELFF TRBD1 TRBV6-1 few TRBJ2-2
TGTGCCCTCGGGGAGGATAGCAATCAGCCCCAGCATTTT CALGEDSNQPQHF - TRBV28 few TRBJ1-5
TGTGCCAGCAGCCAAGAGGGACAGGGGACTGAAGCTTTCTTT CASSQEGQGTEAFF TRBD1 TRBV4-2 - TRBJ1-1
TGTGCCAGCAGTGAGAGAGTGGGTAGGGGGCAGGTCTATGGCTACACCTTC CASSERVGRGQVYGYTF TRBD1 TRBV6-1 - TRBJ1-2
TGCGCCAGCAGCCCTGGGGAGGGGCCCCAGCATTTT CASSPGEGPQHF - TRBV4-1 - TRBJ1-5
TGTGCCAGCAGCCCGGGACAGGGTCGCGAGCAGTACTTC CASSPGQGREQYF TRBD1 TRBV28 - TRBJ2-7
TGTGCCAGCAGCGATTATTCTTCGGGACAGGTTTCTGGAAACACCATATATTTT CASSDYSSGQVSGNTIYF TRBD1 TRBV5-4 - TRBJ1-3
TGTGCTAGTGGCGACAGGGAAAACACTGAAGCTTTCTTT CASGDRENTEAFF TRBD1 TRBV12-5 few TRBJ1-1
TGTGCCAGCAGCTTCGGGGGTGGACGCGGAAACACCATATATTTT CASSFGGGRGNTIYF - TRBV11-2 once TRBJ1-3
TGTGCCAGTAGTTCGAGGGATCGGACCCAGCATTTT CASSSRDRTQHF - TRBV19 - TRBJ1-5
TGTGCCAGCAGCTTAGACAGGGGTGAAACTGAAGCTTTCTTT CASSLDRGETEAFF TRBD1 TRBV7-2 - TRBJ1-1
TGTGCCAGCAGTTGGGAGTCGAGGGCTAGGAGCTATGGCTACACCTTC CASSWESRARSYGYTF - TRBV6-5 once TRBJ1-2